The T cell receptor beta chain described here comes from a study of T cells after yellow fever vaccination. Points from the study as a whole: Post-booster repertoires contained most primary-vaccination clones again (96% CD4, 85% to 90% CD8). Though weaker, the secondary response peaked faster, on day 5 versus 15. Researchers noted that a small share of clonotypes showed up in both CD4 and CD8 compartments.

The authors made TCR cDNA by 5'RACE template switching, adding a universal primer site and UMIs. TCRdb reprocessed the 5' RACE reads via MiXCR and lists one record per CDR3 protein. The sample yields almost 600,000 distinct CDR3 sequences, around an eighth seen once. As for this clonotype: The antigen remains undetermined.

CDR1 is DFQATT, CDR2 SNEGSKA, per germline (reference sequence). V lost 3 bases to trimming and J lost 1 base, with 10 bases between them. The CDR3 runs 13 residues. The chain joins TRBV20-1 to TRBJ2-7, with D possibly TRBD2 on 7 matching bases. The TCR originated in a man younger than 40 who received the YFV17D yellow fever vaccine. Sequenced here: PBMCs, sampled on the day of the yellow fever booster vaccination. The CDR3 region is CSASGGLSYEQYF. As DNA, the CDR3 is TGCAGTGCTAGCGGGGGGCTTTCCTACGAGCAGTACTTC.